This TCR beta chain is from a study of blood T cell repertoires in COVID-19. Study context: In each case, the material was cDNA or gDNA derived from T cells, B-cell-depleted T cells, or PBMCs.

As originally analysed: Researchers report that nucleated cell counts were estimated from reference gene primer amplification. Data came from immunoSEQ multiplex PCR; TCRdb stores just in-frame clones and leaves some out. The V and J calls and clone size are taken from that table; D and trimming were inferred from the DNA. This sample has roughly 200,000 clones, with approximately 89% found just once. Participants were aged about 18 to 90 years, lived in 20 to 30 US areas, and enrolled virtually. Cohort assignment relied on participant-reported clinical history. What was sequenced was PBMCs or T cells enriched from blood (not recorded which). This TCR was sampled from a man in his forties or fifties who had recovered from COVID-19.

The CDR3 is CASSQDRGDISGNTIYF. DNA for the CDR3: TGTGCCAGCAGCCAAGACCGGGGGGATATCTCTGGAAACACCATATATTTT. This chain links TRBV14 with TRBJ1-3; D is possibly TRBD1 (5 bases). Trimming took off 0 bases at V and 0 bases at J, with 12 bases between the two ends. Germline V gene sequence: CDR1 SGHDN, CDR2 FVKESK. This CDR3 has 17 amino acids.